This T cell receptor beta chain is drawn from a study of radiotherapy plus CTLA-4 blockade in lung cancer. Within the sample, this clone is medium-sized (0.01 to 0.1%). Libraries were prepared by immunoSEQ multiplex PCR; TCRdb keeps only in-frame clonotypes and omits some of them. Among tens of thousands of clones listed, 60% to 85% were seen once. Specimen: peripheral blood, collected from a patient treated with radiotherapy plus ipilimumab. The TCR originated in a human donor with non-small cell lung cancer that progressed on radiotherapy plus ipilimumab.

The CDR3 sequence: CASRTGASNEQYF. The DNA for the CDR3 is TGTGCCAGTCGGACAGGGGCATCGAACGAGCAGTACTTC. The rearrangement links TRBV27 to TRBJ2-7, with 9 positions matching TRBD1. Germline CDR1 MNHEY, CDR2 SMNVEV (reference sequence). The CDR3 is made up of 13 amino acids. The ends lost 9 bases at V and 5 bases at J; junction bases unmatched: 8.